Shown below are 23 T cell receptor beta chains from a single sample sequenced in a study of cytomegalovirus exposure and HLA in healthy donors. TCRdb keeps only in-frame clones here, not all; method: immunoSEQ multiplex PCR. The table lists 60,000 or so clones, roughly 90% of them singletons. Sequenced: PBMCs. The receptor source for this set is a woman aged 30 to 39 in good health and CMV-seronegative.

The chain has TRBV4-3 and TRBJ2-1; a weak D match, TRBD2 (6 bases). The length of the CDR3 is 14 residues. Trimming shortened V by 3 bases and J by 12 bases, and 18 bases separated the two germline ends. The germline V gene has CDR1 LGHNA and CDR2 YSLEER. CDR3 loop: CASSHIAEQPRQFF. CDR3 in DNA: TGCGCCAGCAGCCATATAGCGGAGCAGCCAAGGCAGTTCTTC.

The rearrangement joins TRBV6-4 to TRBJ2-2; 11 positions match TRBD2. The ends lost 6 bases at V and 3 bases at J; junction bases unmatched: 0. CDR1 and CDR2 (germline): MRHNA, SNTAGT. The CDR3 runs to 14 residues. The DNA of the CDR3 is TGTGCCAGCAGACTAGCGGGAGACACCGGGGAGCTGTTTTTT. Protein product: CASRLAGDTGELFF.

V gene TRBV2 combines with J gene TRBJ1-1; D is ambiguous. Trimming stripped 5 bases from V and 1 base from J, with 11 bases between. The CDR3 consists of 14 residues. Germline V gives CDR1 SNHLY, CDR2 FYNNEI. Here the CDR3 DNA reads TGTGCCAGCAGTTCCTTCGGGGAGAACACTGAAGCTTTCTTT. It codes for CASSSFGENTEAFF.

This clone is labeled medium-sized. The chain carries TRBV27 and TRBJ2-1, with 8 bases that match TRBD2. This CDR3 has 16 amino acids. Germline loops: CDR1 MNHEY, CDR2 SMNVEV (reference sequence). Trimming took 6 bases from V and 6 from J; bases not matched to a gene: 13. As DNA, the CDR3 is TGTGCCAGCAGCCCTCTAGCGGGTGTTGGTGGCAATGAGCAGTTCTTC. It is translated as CASSPLAGVGGNEQFF.

V gene TRBV15 combines with J gene TRBJ2-5, with TRBD2 as a possible D gene (6 bases). Germline CDR1 and CDR2: LNHNV and YYDKDF (reference sequence). This CDR3 spans 16 amino acids. V lost 3 bases and J 4 bases, leaving 18 bases between the germline ends. The CDR3 here is CATSSGGLPRRETQYF. For the CDR3, the DNA is TGTGCCACCAGCAGTGGGGGACTCCCCCGGAGAGAGACCCAGTACTTC. The full variable domain, completed using reference TRBV15 and TRBJ2-5, is DAMVIQNPRYQVTQFGKPVTLSCSQTLNHNVMYWYQQKSSQAPKLLFHYYDKDFNNEADTPDNFQSRRPNTSFCFLDIRSPGLGDTAMYLCATSSGGLPRRETQYFGPGTRLLVL.

V is TRBV11-2 and J is TRBJ2-3; D remains unclear. Germline-derived CDR1 and CDR2 are SGHAT and FQNNGV. V was cut by 5 bases and J by 5 bases, with 11 bases left in between. The CDR3 is made up of 13 amino acids. The CDR3 protein is CASSPPGLDTQYF. DNA of the CDR3: TGTGCCAGCAGCCCTCCGGGTCTAGATACGCAGTATTTT.

This clone has just a few counts. The chain carries TRBV4-3 and TRBJ2-7; 7 nucleotides align to TRBD1. The J segment lost 5 bases and the V segment lost 2 bases, leaving 3 bases of the junction unmatched. The germline CDR1 and CDR2 sequences are LGHNA and YSLEER. The CDR3 is made up of 13 amino acids. This chain's CDR3 is CASSQRTGDEQYF. The CDR3 DNA reads as TGCGCCAGCAGCCAAAGGACAGGCGACGAGCAGTACTTC.

For the CDR3, the DNA is TGCGCCAGCAGCTTGTTCGAGTCAACCCACGAGCAGTACTTC. Translated, it gives CASSLFESTHEQYF. The chain recombines TRBV5-1 with TRBJ2-7; no definite D call. The V end lost 1 base, the J end lost 5 bases, and 13 bases lay between the germline ends. The CDR3 length is 14 residues. CDR1 is SGHRS and CDR2 is YFSETQ in the germline V gene.

DNA of the CDR3: TGTGCCAGCTCACGACAGGGTATTGGCAGTGAAAAACTGTTTTTT. It codes for CASSRQGIGSEKLFF. The gene calls are TRBV18 and TRBJ1-4; 7 positions match TRBD1. The V gene end was trimmed by 4 bases and the J gene end by 7 bases; junction bases not matched to a gene: 9. This CDR3 comprises 15 residues. Per germline, CDR1 KGHSH and CDR2 LQKENI.

About this clone: A junction end diverges from the germline sequence, so it may reflect a read error. This chain links TRBV2 with TRBJ2-7, with 9 bases identical to TRBD1. Germline V gene data show CDR1 as SNHLY and CDR2 as FYNNEI. The CDR3 extends over 11 amino acids. The CDR3 loop is CASQGQGPLDF. Written as DNA, the CDR3 is TGTGCCAGCCAGGGACAGGGTCCTTTAGACTTC.

The chain employs TRBV5-4 and TRBJ2-6, with 9 bases lining up with TRBD2. V lost 4 bases to trimming and J lost 0 bases; unmatched junction nucleotides: 11. CDR1 SGHNT and CDR2 YYREEE come from the germline V gene (reference sequence). The CDR3 is made up of 19 amino acids. CDR3 coding DNA: TGTGCCAGCAGCCAAGGGCTGCTAGCGGGAATCTCTGGGGCCAACGTCCTGACTTTC. Translating gives CASSQGLLAGISGANVLTF.

V is TRBV28 and J is TRBJ1-1; maybe TRBD1 (6 bases). From germline, CDR1 is MDHEN and CDR2 SYDVKM. CDR3 size: 12 residues. V lost 3 bases and J lost 6, with 8 bases in between. CDR3 in amino acids: CASSFQGPEAFF. DNA for the CDR3: TGTGCCAGCAGTTTCCAGGGGCCTGAAGCTTTCTTT.

V gene TRBV27 combines with J gene TRBJ2-5; 8 bases line up with TRBD2. Trimming cost V 4 bases and J 0 bases; bases outside gene matches: 1. The V gene's germline CDR1 is MNHEY and CDR2 SMNVEV (reference sequence). CDR3 size: 14 residues. CDR3 bases: TGTGCCAGCAGTTCGGGAGGGGACCAAGAGACCCAGTACTTC. It yields the protein CASSSGGDQETQYF.

The rearrangement joins TRBV4-3 to TRBJ2-7, with TRBD2 matching over 11 bases. The germline CDR1 and CDR2 sequences are LGHNA and YSLEER. This CDR3 contains 15 residues. V lost 0 bases to trimming and J lost 5 bases; unmatched junction nucleotides: 3. The CDR3 nucleotides are TGCGCCAGCAGCCAAGATACTAGCGGGAGCGACGAGCAGTACTTC. Translating it yields CASSQDTSGSDEQYF.

The chain is built from TRBV4-1 and TRBJ1-5; D perhaps matches TRBD1 (5 bases). Between the trimmed V and J ends, which lost 2 bases and 5 bases, there was a span of 13 bases. In germline, CDR1 is MGHRA, CDR2 YSYEKL. This CDR3 has 15 amino acids. The CDR3 DNA reads as TGCGCCAGCAGCCAATACCCGGGGGGTTATCAGCCCCAGCATTTT. Its protein is CASSQYPGGYQPQHF.

The J gene is TRBJ1-2, the V gene TRBV18; D might be TRBD1 (6 bases). CDR3 length: 12 amino acids. Germline loops: CDR1 KGHSH, CDR2 LQKENI. V gave up 2 bases and J gave up 6 bases, with 7 bases separating them. This CDR3 reads CASSPNRDGYTF. In DNA form, the CDR3 reads TGTGCCAGCTCACCAAACAGGGATGGCTACACCTTC. The variable domain in full, with the rest retrieved from reference TRBV18 and TRBJ1-2, is NAGVMQNPRHLVRRRGQEARLRCSPMKGHSHVYWYRQLPEEGLKFMVYLQKENIIDESGMPKERFSAEFPKEGPSILRIQQVVRGDSAAYFCASSPNRDGYTFGSGTRLTVV.

The chain has TRBV11-3 and TRBJ2-3; the match to TRBD2 covers 10 bases. Germline V gene data show CDR1 as SGHNT and CDR2 as YENEEA. This CDR3 comprises 17 residues. Losses at the gene ends were 1 base for V and 5 bases for J; bases not matched to a gene: 9. The CDR3 loop is CASSLGKREGQEDTQYF. The CDR3 DNA reads as TGTGCCAGCAGCTTAGGGAAGCGGGAGGGCCAGGAAGATACGCAGTATTTT.

As concerns this clone: Germline is not matched at one junction end, which may reflect a read error. DNA for the CDR3: TGTGCCTGGAGTGTCAATCGACAGGGGCCCAGGGCCTTC. The encoded protein is CAWSVNRQGPRAF. The gene calls are TRBV30 and TRBJ1-2; 8 nucleotides align to TRBD1. The CDR3 has 13 residues. CDR1 is GTSNPN and CDR2 is SVGIG in the germline V gene (reference sequence).

The V call is TRBV9, the J call TRBJ2-7; D might be TRBD1 (5 bases). CDR3 length: 15 residues. V dropped 0 bases and J dropped 6 bases, with 16 bases sitting between them. Germline CDR1 and CDR2: SGDLS and YYNGEE. The DNA of the CDR3 is TGTGCCAGCAGCGTAGTCGGGTCAGGTGGGGCCGAGCAGTACTTC. Protein product: CASSVVGSGGAEQYF. Full variable domain (outside the CDR3, taken from reference TRBV9 and TRBJ2-7): DSGVTQTPKHLITATGQRVTLRCSPRSGDLSVYWYQQSLDQGLQFLIQYYNGEERAKGNILERFSAQQFPDLHSELNLSSLELGDSALYFCASSVVGSGGAEQYFGPGTRLTVT.

This chain joins TRBV28 and TRBJ2-5, with D maybe TRBD2 (6 bases). The CDR3 is made up of 15 amino acids. Germline-derived CDR1 and CDR2 are MDHEN and SYDVKM. Trimming stripped 4 bases from V and 1 base from J, with 13 bases between. CDR3 DNA: TGTGCCAGCAGTTACCCCCGCGGGATCCAAGAGACCCAGTACTTC. This encodes CASSYPRGIQETQYF.

V is TRBV19 and J is TRBJ1-5; TRBD1 matches 7 bases. Germline lookup yields CDR1 LNHDA and CDR2 SQIVND (reference sequence). Trimming removed 3 bases from V and 5 bases from J; junction bases left unmatched: 13. The CDR3 covers 17 residues. The CDR3 here is CASSIAYTDRHYQPQHF. DNA of the CDR3: TGTGCCAGTAGTATTGCCTACACGGACAGGCATTATCAGCCCCAGCATTTT.

The chain couples TRBV11-2 to TRBJ2-5; 8 bases are a match to TRBD2. V lost 1 base to trimming and J lost 1 base; unmatched junction nucleotides: 5. Germline loops: CDR1 SGHAT, CDR2 FQNNGV. The CDR3 totals 16 residues. The DNA for the CDR3 is TGTGCCAGCAGCTTAGGGGGTAGCGGGGCCCAAGAGACCCAGTACTTC. It encodes CASSLGGSGAQETQYF. The whole variable domain, filled in from reference TRBV11-2 and TRBJ2-5, reads EAGVAQSPRYKIIEKRQSVAFWCNPISGHATLYWYQQILGQGPKLLIQFQNNGVVDDSQLPKDRFSAERLKGVDSTLKIQPAKLEDSAVYLCASSLGGSGAQETQYFGPGTRLLVL.

V gene TRBV27 combines with J gene TRBJ1-5, with 8 positions matching TRBD1. The junction had 8 bases not matched to a gene; V was cut back by 1 base and J by 3 bases. There are 17 residues in the CDR3. Germline V gene sequence: CDR1 MNHEY, CDR2 SMNVEV (reference sequence). This CDR3 reads CASSLYWDRFSNQPQHF. The CDR3 DNA reads as TGTGCCAGCAGTTTATATTGGGACAGGTTCTCCAATCAGCCCCAGCATTTT.